This TCR beta chain derives from a study of blood T cell repertoires in COVID-19. Overall study: Spain, Italy and the United States supplied samples that represented acute and convalescent COVID-19. PBMCs, B-cell-depleted T cells, or T cells were the source of the cDNA or gDNA that made up the material.

Per the original data handling: Using reference gene primer amplification, nucleated cell counts were estimated. TCRdb's copy holds only in-frame clones and misses some; the assay was immunoSEQ multiplex PCR. Clonal size and the V and J genes are those of that table, whereas D and trimming came from the DNA. The table records about 270,000 clones, 85% to 90% of them present only once. The CDR3 runs to 13 residues. The germline gives CDR1 SQVTM, CDR2 ANQGSEA. Trimming removed 3 bases at V and 6 bases at J, with 13 bases between. The chain joins TRBV29-1 to TRBJ2-3, with D perhaps matching TRBD2 (6 bases). Sample: peripheral blood. The sequence was obtained from a human donor in a cohort sampled during active COVID-19. CDR3 nucleotide sequence: TGCAGCGTTGACGTGACTAGGAGTGATACGCAGTATTTT. The encoded protein is CSVDVTRSDTQYF.